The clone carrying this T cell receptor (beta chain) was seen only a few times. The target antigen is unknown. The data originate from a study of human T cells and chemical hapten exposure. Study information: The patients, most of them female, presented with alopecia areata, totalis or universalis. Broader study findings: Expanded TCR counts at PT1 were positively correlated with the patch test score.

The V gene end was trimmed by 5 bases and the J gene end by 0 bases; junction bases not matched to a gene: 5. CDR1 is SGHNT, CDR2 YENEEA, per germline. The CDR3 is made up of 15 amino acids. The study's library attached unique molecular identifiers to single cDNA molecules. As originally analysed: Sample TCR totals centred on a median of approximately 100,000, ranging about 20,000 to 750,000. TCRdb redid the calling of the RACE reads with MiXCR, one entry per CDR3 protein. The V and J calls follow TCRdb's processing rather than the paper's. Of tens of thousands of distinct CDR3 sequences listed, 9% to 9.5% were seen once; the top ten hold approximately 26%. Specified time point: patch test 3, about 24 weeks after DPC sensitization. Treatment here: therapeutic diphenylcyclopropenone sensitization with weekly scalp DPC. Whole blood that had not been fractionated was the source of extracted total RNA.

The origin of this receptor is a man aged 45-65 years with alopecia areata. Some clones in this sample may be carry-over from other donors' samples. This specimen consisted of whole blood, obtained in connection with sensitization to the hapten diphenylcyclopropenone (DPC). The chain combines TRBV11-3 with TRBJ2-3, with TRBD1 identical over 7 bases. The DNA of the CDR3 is TGTGCCAGCAGCCGGACAGGAGATAGCACAGATACGCAGTATTTT. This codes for CASSRTGDSTDTQYF.